The 20 T cell receptor beta chains reported below all come from one sample, sequenced in a study of blood T cell repertoires in COVID-19. Sequencing used immunoSEQ multiplex PCR; TCRdb keeps in-frame clones, though not all of them. The table has 120,000 or so clones, roughly 90% seen once. The material sequenced was peripheral blood. These receptor sequences come from a man aged 55 to 70 with COVID-19, enrolled during active disease.

The chain combines TRBV15 with TRBJ2-1; D ambiguous. CDR3 length: 13 amino acids. Trimming pared 0 bases from V and 8 bases from J, leaving 8 bases between. Germline CDR1 LNHNV, CDR2 YYDKDF (reference sequence). DNA for the CDR3: TGTGCCACCAGCAGAGATCACGAGCATGAGCAGTTCTTC. This translates into CATSRDHEHEQFF.

The chain carries TRBV30 and TRBJ1-2, with 7 bases that match TRBD1. The CDR3 has 14 residues. V lost 4 bases, J lost 0 bases, and 5 bases stayed unmatched. Germline V CDR1 and CDR2: GTSNPN, SVGIG (reference sequence). CDR3 bases: TGTGCCTGGACCCCCGACAGGGCTAACTATGGCTACACCTTC. It codes for CAWTPDRANYGYTF.

The chain links TRBV28 to TRBJ2-1; TRBD1 aligns across 11 bases. The V gene's germline CDR1 is MDHEN and CDR2 SYDVKM. The trim removed 0 bases at V and 7 bases at J, leaving 2 bases unmatched. The CDR3 consists of 15 residues. The CDR3 reads CASSLWGTGGNEQFF. DNA for the CDR3: TGTGCCAGCAGTTTATGGGGGACAGGGGGAAATGAGCAGTTCTTC.

This clone appeared a few times. The chain carries TRBV27 and TRBJ2-2; D perhaps matches TRBD1 (5 bases). Trimming shortened V by 2 bases and J by 4 bases, and 11 bases separated the two germline ends. Per germline, CDR1 MNHEY and CDR2 SMNVEV (reference sequence). The length of the CDR3 is 15 residues. CDR3: CASSLIGAPTGELFF. CDR3 nucleotides: TGTGCCAGCAGTTTAATAGGGGCTCCCACCGGGGAGCTGTTTTTT.

J is TRBJ2-2 and V is TRBV5-1; possibly TRBD1 for D (5 bases). Trimming took 3 bases from V and 2 from J, leaving 14 bases between them. CDR1 is SGHRS and CDR2 is YFSETQ in the germline V gene. This CDR3 is 16 amino acids long. Here the CDR3 reads CASSWTRADNTGELFF. The CDR3 region has the DNA TGCGCCAGCAGCTGGACAAGGGCAGATAACACCGGGGAGCTGTTTTTT.

The rearrangement uses TRBV5-4 and TRBJ1-3, with no clear D. The CDR3 spans 13 residues. V gave up 3 bases and J gave up 4 bases, with 8 bases separating them. Germline V gene sequence: CDR1 SGHNT, CDR2 YYREEE (reference sequence). This CDR3 is CASSSPRGNTIYF. The CDR3 DNA reads as TGTGCCAGCAGCTCCCCGCGAGGAAACACCATATATTTT.

The V call is TRBV2, the J call TRBJ1-5, with D uncertain. The CDR3 length is 13 residues. The germline gives CDR1 SNHLY, CDR2 FYNNEI. Trimming shortened V by 7 bases and J by 4 bases, and 11 bases separated the two germline ends. The DNA for the CDR3 is TGTGCCAGCACCCCGGAGAGAAATCAGCCCCAGCATTTT. Translating gives CASTPERNQPQHF.

The gene calls are TRBV9 and TRBJ2-3; 9 bases map to TRBD2. Germline CDR1 reads SGDLS; CDR2 reads YYNGEE. Unmatched junction bases numbered 8, after V lost 4 bases and J lost 5 bases. The CDR3 loop spans 15 amino acids. The CDR3 DNA is TGTGCCAGCAGCTCTTTAGCGGGAGAAGTAGATACGCAGTATTTT. This sequence encodes CASSSLAGEVDTQYF.

This chain connects TRBV4-1 to TRBJ2-7; TRBD2 matches 7 bases. The V gene's germline CDR1 is MGHRA and CDR2 YSYEKL. V lost 3 bases to trimming and J lost 4 bases; unmatched junction nucleotides: 15. The CDR3 loop spans 17 amino acids. Here the CDR3 DNA reads TGCGCCAGCAGCCAGGTGGATTCTAGCGGCGGGGAATACGAGCAGTACTTC. Its translation: CASSQVDSSGGEYEQYF.

The V gene is TRBV2, the J gene TRBJ1-5, with 12 bases that match TRBD1. After removal of 6 bases from V and 7 bases from J, the junction contained 7 bases not matched to a gene. Germline CDR1 is SNHLY and CDR2 is FYNNEI. This CDR3 comprises 15 residues. Here the CDR3 DNA reads TGTGCCAGCAGGGGGGGACAGGGGGCTTGGCAGCCCCAGCATTTT. Amino acids: CASRGGQGAWQPQHF.

This rearrangement joins TRBV3-1 (or the pseudogene TRBV3-2) to TRBJ1-6; 7 positions agree with TRBD1. The CDR3 contains 16 residues. Germline assignment: CDR1 LGHDT and CDR2 YNNKEL (reference sequence). J lost 10 bases, V lost 1 base, and 10 bases had no gene match. CDR3 in DNA: TGTGCCAGCAGCCAAGGCTCAGACAGGGTTTGGTCACCCCTCCACTTT. It yields the protein CASSQGSDRVWSPLHF.

The genes are TRBV2 and TRBJ2-7, with 13 bases that match TRBD2. This CDR3 contains 16 residues. From germline, CDR1 is SNHLY and CDR2 FYNNEI. The V and J ends lost 6 bases and 0 bases, in that order; junction bases with no gene match: 5. The CDR3 nucleotides read TGTGCCAGCAGCCTCACTAGCGGGAGGGCCTCCTACGAGCAGTACTTC. Protein: CASSLTSGRASYEQYF.

This clone came up a few times. V gene TRBV18 combines with J gene TRBJ1-1; possibly TRBD1 for D (6 bases). Trimming removed 1 base from V and 5 bases from J, with 11 bases in between. This CDR3 contains 14 residues. Per the germline V gene, CDR1 is KGHSH and CDR2 is LQKENI. The CDR3 nucleotides read TGTGCCAGCTCACCACTTCCAGGGGTGACTGAAGCTTTCTTT. Translation gives CASSPLPGVTEAFF.

This clone was seen only once. The chain uses TRBV6-1 and TRBJ2-2; 9 bases agree with TRBD1. Germline CDR1 is MNHNS and CDR2 is SASEGT. V trimming: 1 base; J trimming: 2 bases; junction bases outside the gene matches: 2. The CDR3 consists of 16 residues. Here the CDR3 reads CASSEGTGENTGELFF. The CDR3 coding sequence is TGTGCCAGCAGTGAAGGGACAGGGGAAAACACCGGGGAGCTGTTTTTT.

This sequence joins TRBV20-1 and TRBJ1-2; D call uncertain. CDR3 length: 14 amino acids. Germline values: CDR1 DFQATT, CDR2 SNEGSKA (reference sequence). Trimming left V 3 bases short and J 2 bases short, with 13 bases between. CDR3 DNA sequence: TGCAGTGCTAGTAGTCCGGGATTCAACTATGGCTACACCTTC. Protein: CSASSPGFNYGYTF.

CDR3 DNA sequence: TGTGCCAGCAGTCCACGGGGGGCTAGCGGGGGCAACAATGAGCAGTTCTTC. It translates to CASSPRGASGGNNEQFF. The chain combines TRBV6-2 or TRBV6-3 with TRBJ2-1; 10 nucleotides align to TRBD2. The germline V gene encodes CDR1 MNHEY and CDR2 SVGEGT. With 5 bases clipped from V and 5 bases from J, the junction kept 12 bases outside the gene matches. The CDR3 has 17 amino acids.

The genes are TRBV29-1 and TRBJ2-7; D is possibly TRBD1 (5 bases). The length of the CDR3 is 11 residues. Trimming removed 6 bases from V and 3 bases from J, with 9 bases in between. Germline lookup yields CDR1 SQVTM and CDR2 ANQGSEA. CDR3 residues: CSVADSYEQYF. DNA of the CDR3: TGCAGCGTGGCCGACAGCTACGAGCAGTACTTC.

V and J are TRBV2 and TRBJ2-5; D possibly corresponds to TRBD2 (5 bases). Germline V gene data show CDR1 as SNHLY and CDR2 as FYNNEI. V lost 10 bases to trimming and J lost 6 bases, with 15 bases between them. This CDR3 region has 12 residues. CDR3 nucleotides: TGTGCCACCCTGGCGAGAGGGAAGACCCAGTACTTC. Protein: CATLARGKTQYF.

The rearrangement uses TRBV18 and TRBJ1-2; 8 bases fit TRBD1. The CDR3 loop spans 17 amino acids. CDR1 KGHSH and CDR2 LQKENI come from the germline V gene. V was clipped by 4 bases and J by 6 bases; unmatched bases: 16. The CDR3 here is CASSRPDREGRENGYTF. CDR3 DNA sequence: TGTGCCAGCTCACGACCGGACAGGGAAGGAAGAGAGAATGGCTACACCTTC.

The V call is TRBV10-3, the J call TRBJ2-2; the D gene is possibly TRBD1 (5 bases). Germline V CDR1 and CDR2: ENHRY, SYGVKD. This CDR3 comprises 11 residues. V dropped 10 bases and J dropped 5 bases, with 8 bases sitting between them. For the CDR3, the DNA is TGTGCCACCCAGGGAACCGGGGAGCTGTTTTTT. Protein: CATQGTGELFF.